This T cell receptor beta chain originates from a study of T cells in women clearing cervical HPV infection. Study at large: Case blood drawn at lesion detection; control blood after infection cleared.

General observations from the study: CIN3+ cases had significantly higher TCR richness than controls; evenness did not differ.

Trimming took off 4 bases at V and 2 bases at J, with 14 bases between the two ends. CDR1 is SGHRS, CDR2 YFSETQ, per germline. CDR3 length equals 15 residues. Details on this clone: Its antigen is undetermined. From the germline J gene comes the end of the CDR3, since the read stops 3 residues before it.

Generated by immunoSEQ multiplex PCR, the TCRdb table keeps only in-frame clones and is missing some. The listing contains roughly 21,000 clones. The sequenced sample consisted of blood buffy coat. The receptor was derived from a woman between 18 and 69 years old with a cervical HPV16 infection that either progressed to CIN3+ or cleared (not recorded which). This rearrangement joins TRBV5-1 to TRBJ2-3; D is unclear. CDR3 residues: CASSQNQNPTDTQYF. Partial CDR3 DNA: TGCGCCAGCAGCCAAAACCAGAACCCCACAGATACG.